This is a list of T cell receptor beta chains from one sample in a study of blood T cell repertoires in COVID-19. Method: immunoSEQ multiplex PCR; TCRdb's copy keeps in-frame clones and lacks some. This sample has tens of thousands of clones, with about 88% found just once. Sequencing was carried out using peripheral blood. The receptors come from a woman of 80 years or more with active or convalescent COVID-19. Each CDR3 is given with its conserved first and last residue. D genes are given only for firm matches. Not all rows give a size; the values are once, few, many and, for expanded clones, a class.

clone size: .
D gene: TRBD1
V gene: TRBV11-2
J gene: TRBJ2-7
CDR3 protein: CASRVPGQGASEQYF
CDR3 DNA: TGTGCCAGCAGGGTGCCGGGACAGGGGGCGAGTGAGCAGTACTTC

clone size: .
D gene: .
V gene: TRBV19
J gene: TRBJ1-1
CDR3 protein: CASSWSRNTEAFF
CDR3 DNA: TGTGCCAGTAGTTGGAGCAGGAACACTGAAGCTTTCTTT

clone size: hyperexpanded
D gene: TRBD1
V gene: TRBV6-5
J gene: TRBJ1-2
CDR3 protein: CASSLGQGNNGYTF
CDR3 DNA: TGTGCCAGCAGTTTGGGACAGGGAAATAACGGCTACACCTTC

clone size: .
D gene: .
V gene: TRBV5-1
J gene: TRBJ2-3
CDR3 protein: CASSPYTDTQYF
CDR3 DNA: TGCGCCAGCAGCCCCTACACAGATACGCAGTATTTT

clone size: once
D gene: .
V gene: TRBV9
J gene: TRBJ1-1
CDR3 protein: CASSLHGEMNTEAFF
CDR3 DNA: TGTGCCAGCAGCCTCCACGGTGAGATGAACACTGAAGCTTTCTTT

clone size: .
D gene: .
V gene: TRBV28
J gene: TRBJ1-5
CDR3 protein: CASSLQGKGGNQPQHF
CDR3 DNA: TGTGCCAGCAGTTTACAGGGCAAAGGGGGCAATCAGCCCCAGCATTTT

clone size: .
D gene: .
V gene: TRBV27
J gene: TRBJ2-1
CDR3 protein: CASRTNDRIYNEQFF
CDR3 DNA: TGTGCCAGCAGGACCAACGACAGAATCTACAATGAGCAGTTCTTC

clone size: .
D gene: TRBD2
V gene: TRBV6-4
J gene: TRBJ2-7
CDR3 protein: CASSDEGKRGF
CDR3 DNA: TGTGCCAGCAGTGATGAGGGAAAGCGGGGCTTC

clone size: .
D gene: .
V gene: TRBV3-1/TRBV3-2
J gene: TRBJ1-1
CDR3 protein: CASNRGHPNTEAFF
CDR3 DNA: TGTGCCAGCAATAGGGGACACCCGAACACTGAAGCTTTCTTT

clone size: .
D gene: TRBD2
V gene: TRBV12-3/TRBV12-4
J gene: TRBJ2-1
CDR3 protein: CASRSGTRREQFF
CDR3 DNA: TGTGCCAGCAGGTCCGGGACTAGACGTGAGCAGTTCTTC

clone size: .
D gene: .
V gene: TRBV18
J gene: TRBJ2-7
CDR3 protein: CASSLEDSYEQYF
CDR3 DNA: TGTGCCAGCTCACTTGAGGACAGCTACGAGCAGTACTTC

clone size: .
D gene: .
V gene: TRBV5-1
J gene: TRBJ1-1
CDR3 protein: CASSFRGLNTEAFF
CDR3 DNA: TGCGCCAGCAGCTTCCGGGGATTGAACACTGAAGCTTTCTTT

clone size: once
D gene: .
V gene: TRBV4-1
J gene: TRBJ2-7
CDR3 protein: CASSPEEVHSYEQYF
CDR3 DNA: TGCGCCAGCAGCCCCGAGGAAGTCCATTCCTACGAGCAGTACTTC

clone size: .
D gene: TRBD2
V gene: TRBV14
J gene: TRBJ2-2
CDR3 protein: CASSQDWGGEDTGELFF
CDR3 DNA: TGTGCCAGCAGCCAAGATTGGGGGGGTGAGGACACCGGGGAGCTGTTTTTT

clone size: .
D gene: .
V gene: TRBV28
J gene: TRBJ1-6
CDR3 protein: CASSQANSPLHF
CDR3 DNA: TGTGCCAGCAGCCAAGCGAATTCACCCCTCCACTTT

clone size: .
D gene: TRBD1
V gene: TRBV24-1
J gene: TRBJ2-1
CDR3 protein: CATSDPDRIYNEQFF
CDR3 DNA: TGTGCCACCAGTGATCCGGACAGGATTTACAATGAGCAGTTCTTC

clone size: .
D gene: TRBD1
V gene: TRBV6-5
J gene: TRBJ1-2
CDR3 protein: CASSYSTGQGARGYAF
CDR3 DNA: TGTGCCAGCAGTTACTCGACCGGACAGGGGGCGCGTGGCTACGCCTTC

clone size: .
D gene: TRBD1
V gene: TRBV4-1
J gene: TRBJ1-6
CDR3 protein: CASSQDLWDRDGSPLHF
CDR3 DNA: TGCGCCAGCAGCCAAGATCTTTGGGACAGGGATGGATCACCCCTCCACTTT

clone size: .
D gene: TRBD2
V gene: TRBV7-9
J gene: TRBJ2-7
CDR3 protein: CASSSWTSGGAEQYF
CDR3 DNA: TGTGCCAGCAGCTCGTGGACTAGCGGGGGGGCAGAGCAGTACTTC

clone size: .
D gene: .
V gene: TRBV9
J gene: TRBJ1-1
CDR3 protein: CASSAVGDRGMQAFF
CDR3 DNA: TGTGCCAGCAGCGCGGTAGGGGATAGGGGGATGCAAGCTTTCTTT

clone size: .
D gene: TRBD1
V gene: TRBV6-5
J gene: TRBJ2-7
CDR3 protein: CASMTGGKKTYEQYF
CDR3 DNA: TGTGCCAGCATGACAGGGGGCAAAAAAACCTACGAGCAGTACTTC

clone size: once
D gene: TRBD1
V gene: TRBV19
J gene: TRBJ1-1
CDR3 protein: CASTGQGASMTTEAFF
CDR3 DNA: TGTGCCAGTACGGGGCAGGGGGCGTCGATGACCACTGAAGCTTTCTTT

clone size: .
D gene: .
V gene: TRBV7-3
J gene: TRBJ1-2
CDR3 protein: CASSLDRRVFTF
CDR3 DNA: TGTGCCAGCAGCCTTGACAGGAGAGTCTTCACCTTC

clone size: .
D gene: TRBD2
V gene: TRBV9
J gene: TRBJ2-5
CDR3 protein: CASSPQGTSGQETQYF
CDR3 DNA: TGTGCCAGCAGCCCACAAGGGACTAGCGGGCAAGAGACCCAGTACTTC

clone size: .
D gene: .
V gene: TRBV19
J gene: TRBJ2-7
CDR3 protein: CASSMGSSYEQYF
CDR3 DNA: TGTGCCAGTAGTATGGGCAGTTCCTACGAGCAGTACTTC

clone size: .
D gene: TRBD1
V gene: TRBV2
J gene: TRBJ1-1
CDR3 protein: CASSEQGAGTEAFF
CDR3 DNA: TGTGCCAGCAGTGAGCAGGGGGCGGGCACTGAAGCTTTCTTT

clone size: .
D gene: TRBD2
V gene: TRBV2
J gene: TRBJ2-2
CDR3 protein: CASSGPVRGGRAGELFF
CDR3 DNA: TGTGCCAGCAGTGGCCCCGTCCGGGGGGGCCGAGCCGGGGAGCTGTTTTTT

clone size: .
D gene: .
V gene: TRBV28
J gene: TRBJ2-5
CDR3 protein: CASSTPAPGTQYF
CDR3 DNA: TGTGCCAGCAGCACACCAGCCCCGGGGACCCAGTACTTC

clone size: hyperexpanded
D gene: .
V gene: TRBV29-1
J gene: TRBJ1-1
CDR3 protein: CSVRVNTEAFF
CDR3 DNA: TGCAGTGTCCGGGTAAACACTGAAGCTTTCTTT

clone size: .
D gene: .
V gene: TRBV30
J gene: TRBJ2-5
CDR3 protein: CAWSGRLWETQYF
CDR3 DNA: TGTGCCTGGAGTGGGCGGCTTTGGGAGACCCAGTACTTC

clone size: .
D gene: .
V gene: TRBV15
J gene: TRBJ1-4
CDR3 protein: CATSRDSGSEKLFF
CDR3 DNA: TGTGCCACCAGCAGAGATAGCGGTTCAGAAAAACTGTTTTTT

clone size: .
D gene: .
V gene: TRBV11-2
J gene: TRBJ1-2
CDR3 protein: CASSLDSLRRVRDYGYTF
CDR3 DNA: TGTGCCAGCAGCTTAGATTCCCTTCGTCGGGTGCGGGACTATGGCTACACCTTC

clone size: .
D gene: .
V gene: TRBV5-1
J gene: TRBJ2-7
CDR3 protein: CASSSDSTYEQYF
CDR3 DNA: TGCGCCAGCAGCTCGGACAGTACCTACGAGCAGTACTTC

clone size: .
D gene: TRBD2
V gene: TRBV5-1
J gene: TRBJ2-2
CDR3 protein: CASSLSGGTAAGELFF
CDR3 DNA: TGCGCCAGCAGCCTTAGCGGGGGGACTGCCGCCGGGGAGCTGTTTTTT

clone size: .
D gene: .
V gene: TRBV19
J gene: TRBJ1-1
CDR3 protein: CASSPLQGSGTEAFF
CDR3 DNA: TGTGCCAGTAGTCCACTCCAGGGGTCGGGGACTGAAGCTTTCTTT

clone size: .
D gene: TRBD1
V gene: TRBV4-3
J gene: TRBJ2-1
CDR3 protein: CASSREGAGRDEQFF
CDR3 DNA: TGCGCCAGCAGCCGCGAGGGGGCGGGTAGGGATGAGCAGTTCTTC

clone size: .
D gene: TRBD1
V gene: TRBV20-1
J gene: TRBJ1-2
CDR3 protein: CSARDQTGHTF
CDR3 DNA: TGCAGTGCTAGAGATCAGACAGGGCACACCTTC

clone size: .
D gene: .
V gene: TRBV27
J gene: TRBJ1-2
CDR3 protein: CASSKRVSYGYTF
CDR3 DNA: TGTGCCAGCAGTAAGAGGGTTTCCTATGGCTACACCTTC

clone size: .
D gene: TRBD2
V gene: TRBV7-3
J gene: TRBJ2-3
CDR3 protein: CASSPAVAGTQYF
CDR3 DNA: TGTGCCAGCAGTCCGGCGGTAGCGGGGACGCAGTATTTT

clone size: .
D gene: TRBD2
V gene: TRBV28
J gene: TRBJ2-3
CDR3 protein: CASSPGLAGAPSTDTQYF
CDR3 DNA: TGTGCCAGCAGCCCCGGACTAGCGGGGGCGCCTAGCACAGATACGCAGTATTTT

clone size: .
D gene: TRBD2
V gene: TRBV4-3
J gene: TRBJ2-2
CDR3 protein: CASSLTQRGGGTGELFF
CDR3 DNA: TGCGCCAGCAGCCTGACCCAGCGGGGGGGAGGAACCGGGGAGCTGTTTTTT

clone size: .
D gene: TRBD1
V gene: TRBV2
J gene: TRBJ2-2
CDR3 protein: CASSEARGPTGELFF
CDR3 DNA: TGTGCCAGCAGTGAAGCCAGGGGGCCCACCGGGGAGCTGTTTTTT

clone size: .
D gene: TRBD2
V gene: TRBV27
J gene: TRBJ2-7
CDR3 protein: CASSLSPHGTSGGKSSYEQYF
CDR3 DNA: TGTGCCAGCAGTTTATCGCCGCACGGGACTAGCGGGGGGAAAAGCTCCTACGAGCAGTACTTC

clone size: once
D gene: .
V gene: TRBV2
J gene: TRBJ1-3
CDR3 protein: CASSDGTPVSGNTIYF
CDR3 DNA: TGTGCCAGCAGTGACGGGACACCAGTCTCTGGAAACACCATATATTTT

clone size: once
D gene: TRBD1
V gene: TRBV27
J gene: TRBJ1-5
CDR3 protein: CASSRDRGLGQPQHF
CDR3 DNA: TGTGCCAGCTCCCGGGACAGAGGGCTTGGTCAGCCCCAGCATTTT

clone size: few
D gene: TRBD1
V gene: TRBV15
J gene: TRBJ1-1
CDR3 protein: CATSPPHRGTEAFF
CDR3 DNA: TGTGCCACCAGCCCTCCTCACAGGGGGACTGAAGCTTTCTTT

clone size: .
D gene: .
V gene: TRBV24-1
J gene: TRBJ1-6
CDR3 protein: CATSDFQGSPLHF
CDR3 DNA: TGTGCCACCAGTGATTTTCAGGGATCACCCCTCCACTTT

clone size: .
D gene: .
V gene: TRBV19
J gene: TRBJ1-1
CDR3 protein: CASSLFGGGGTEAFF
CDR3 DNA: TGTGCCAGTAGCCTCTTCGGGGGAGGTGGCACTGAAGCTTTCTTT

clone size: .
D gene: .
V gene: TRBV12-5
J gene: TRBJ1-1
CDR3 protein: CASGKTGLNTEAFF
CDR3 DNA: TGTGCTAGTGGTAAGACAGGTTTGAACACTGAAGCTTTCTTT

clone size: .
D gene: TRBD1
V gene: TRBV4-3
J gene: TRBJ1-1
CDR3 protein: CASSYNRGHEAFF
CDR3 DNA: TGCGCCAGCAGCTATAACAGGGGGCATGAAGCTTTCTTT

clone size: few
D gene: .
V gene: TRBV7-2
J gene: TRBJ2-1
CDR3 protein: CASSFGGGNYNEQFF
CDR3 DNA: TGTGCCAGCAGCTTTGGGGGGGGCAACTACAATGAGCAGTTCTTC

clone size: once
D gene: .
V gene: TRBV7-9
J gene: TRBJ2-7
CDR3 protein: CASSLKQGSEQYF
CDR3 DNA: TGTGCCAGCAGCTTAAAACAGGGAAGCGAGCAGTACTTC

clone size: .
D gene: TRBD1
V gene: TRBV28
J gene: TRBJ2-3
CDR3 protein: CASSLGGQGADTQYF
CDR3 DNA: TGTGCCAGCAGTTTAGGGGGACAGGGGGCAGATACGCAGTATTTT

clone size: .
D gene: .
V gene: TRBV10-3
J gene: TRBJ1-6
CDR3 protein: CAISESPGSPLHF
CDR3 DNA: TGTGCCATCAGTGAGTCGCCGGGTTCACCCCTCCACTTT

clone size: .
D gene: .
V gene: TRBV21-1
J gene: TRBJ1-5
CDR3 protein: CASSKGGRVSNQPQHF
CDR3 DNA: TGTGCCAGCAGCAAAGGTGGCAGGGTGAGCAATCAGCCCCAGCATTTT

clone size: .
D gene: TRBD1
V gene: TRBV7-9
J gene: TRBJ1-2
CDR3 protein: CASSFLLGDRTNYGYTF
CDR3 DNA: TGTGCCAGCAGCTTCTTGTTGGGGGACAGGACCAACTATGGCTACACCTTC

clone size: once
D gene: .
V gene: TRBV30
J gene: TRBJ1-1
CDR3 protein: CAWTAGWDTEAFF
CDR3 DNA: TGTGCCTGGACTGCCGGGTGGGACACTGAAGCTTTCTTT